This is a list of T cell receptor beta chains from one sample in a study of control samples from healthy donors and cancer patients. Profiled with immunoSEQ multiplex PCR; TCRdb holds only in-frame clones, not every one. The repertoire holds thousands of clones, with roughly 90% as singletons. Sequencing was carried out using PBMCs. These receptors originate from a man aged 55 to 70 with colorectal cancer. Each CDR3 is given with its conserved first and last residue. Each record gives: D gene, clone size, J gene, V gene, CDR3 DNA, CDR3 protein. The D gene is left open where the match is weak. Some rows have no size entry. The others give once, few or many, or a class for an expanded clone.

>NA|NA|TRBJ2-1|TRBV25-1
TGTGCCAGCAGTGAGGGGGACGACAATGAGCAGTTCTTC
CASSEGDDNEQFF
>TRBD2|NA|TRBJ2-1|TRBV6-5
TGTGCCAGCAGTCCGGGACTAGCAAGTAATGAGCAGTTCTTC
CASSPGLASNEQFF
>NA|NA|TRBJ1-1|TRBV25-1
TGTGCCAGCAGTGAATTGGGGGGCCGAACGAACACTGAAGCTTTCTTT
CASSELGGRTNTEAFF
>TRBD2|few|TRBJ2-3|TRBV28
TGTGCCACCCAAAAGCGGGGGGCCGGCACAGATACGCAGTATTTT
CATQKRGAGTDTQYF
>NA|NA|TRBJ2-7|TRBV28
TGTGCCAGCAGTTTACCCTGGGTCAACTACGAGCAGTACTTC
CASSLPWVNYEQYF
>NA|NA|TRBJ1-1|TRBV5-1
TGCGCCAGCAGCTTACTGCAGGGGAACACTGAAGCTTTCTTT
CASSLLQGNTEAFF
>NA|NA|TRBJ2-1|TRBV6-6
TGTGCCAGCAACCTGGACACCTACAATGAGCAGTTCTTC
CASNLDTYNEQFF
>NA|once|TRBJ1-3|TRBV6-5
TGTGCCGGCTCGCGGGGGAATGGAAACACCATATATTTT
CAGSRGNGNTIYF
>NA|NA|TRBJ1-6|TRBV7-2
TGTGCCAGCAGGTCCTCCGCAGGGGCTAATTCACCCCTCCACTTT
CASRSSAGANSPLHF
>TRBD2|NA|TRBJ2-3|TRBV4-2
TGTGCCAGCAGCCAAGTCCTAGCGGGGGATACCACAGATACGCAGTATTTT
CASSQVLAGDTTDTQYF
>NA|NA|TRBJ1-5|TRBV19
TGTGCCAGTAGTACCCGAGGGGCCAATCAGCCCCAGCATTTT
CASSTRGANQPQHF
>NA|NA|TRBJ1-4|TRBV7-2
TGTGCCAGCAGCTCCTTAGGGGGAGAAGGTGAAAAACTGTTTTTT
CASSSLGGEGEKLFF
>NA|NA|TRBJ2-5|TRBV19
TGTGCCAGTAGTATAGACCTCGCGGGTTTTGAGACCCAGTACTTC
CASSIDLAGFETQYF
>NA|once|TRBJ2-4|TRBV18
TGTGCCAGCACAACGGACCACCGCAACATTCAGTACTTC
CASTTDHRNIQYF
>NA|NA|TRBJ1-5|TRBV19
TGTGCCAGTAGAAAGACTGCTCATCAGCCCCAGCATTTT
CASRKTAHQPQHF
>NA|NA|TRBJ1-6|TRBV11-3
TGTGCCAGCAGCTTAGAAGGGGATTCACCCCTCCACTTT
CASSLEGDSPLHF
>TRBD2|NA|TRBJ2-7|TRBV28
TGTGCCAGCAGTTTATTCGCTAGCGGCTCCTACGAGCAGTACTTC
CASSLFASGSYEQYF
>NA|NA|TRBJ1-5|TRBV5-5
TGTGCCAGCAGCCCCATAGGTGCGGGGTATAGCAATCAGCCCCAGCATTTT
CASSPIGAGYSNQPQHF
>TRBD1|NA|TRBJ2-7|TRBV3-1/TRBV3-2
TGTGCCAGCAGCCTGCCGGGACAGGACTACGAGCAGTACTTC
CASSLPGQDYEQYF
>NA|NA|TRBJ1-5|TRBV12-3/TRBV12-4
TGTGCCAGCAGTTTGGGGGATCAGCCCCAGCATTTT
CASSLGDQPQHF
>NA|NA|TRBJ2-1|TRBV28
TGTGCCAGCAGCCTTTACAATGAGCAGTTCTTC
CASSLYNEQFF
>NA|NA|TRBJ2-5|TRBV7-2
TGTGCCAGCAGCTTACGCGGGTCGGGTGAGACCCAGTACTTC
CASSLRGSGETQYF
>NA|NA|TRBJ2-3|TRBV6-6
TGTGCCAGCAGCCGGACAACCATCACAGATACGCAGTATTTT
CASSRTTITDTQYF
>NA|NA|TRBJ1-1|TRBV6-2/TRBV6-3
TGTGCCAGCAGTTACTCCCGGCTCACTGAAGCTTTCTTT
CASSYSRLTEAFF
>TRBD1|NA|TRBJ2-3|TRBV7-8
TGTGCCAGCAGCGCAAGACAGGGATATACCACACATACGCAGTATTTT
CASSARQGYTTHTQYF
>NA|once|TRBJ1-5|TRBV30
TGTGCCTGGAGTCTGGGGACGAGCAATCAGCCCCAGCATTTT
CAWSLGTSNQPQHF
>NA|NA|TRBJ1-2|TRBV28
TGTGCCAGCAGTTTCTCTGATCATAACTATGGCTACACCTTC
CASSFSDHNYGYTF
>NA|NA|TRBJ2-1|TRBV5-1
TGCGCCAGCAGCTTGGGGCAGGAATACAATGAGCAGTTCTTC
CASSLGQEYNEQFF
>NA|NA|TRBJ1-4|TRBV30
TGTGCCTGGAGTGTAGGAGGGGCTGATGAAAAACTGTTTTTT
CAWSVGGADEKLFF
>TRBD2|NA|TRBJ2-2|TRBV29-1
TGCAGCGCCCAACCTCGGGGGGGAAGTGGGGAGCTGTTTTTT
CSAQPRGGSGELFF
>TRBD1|NA|TRBJ1-6|TRBV9
TGTGCCAGCAGCGTAGACAGGGGTTCACCCCTCCACTTT
CASSVDRGSPLHF
>TRBD1|NA|TRBJ2-2|TRBV9
TGTGCCAGCAGCGTTGGACAGGGGGCAGGCGGGGAGCTGTTTTTT
CASSVGQGAGGELFF
>NA|NA|TRBJ1-5|TRBV29-1
TGCAGCGTTGTTGAGGATAACCTGGGAAATCAGCCCCAGCATTTT
CSVVEDNLGNQPQHF
>NA|NA|TRBJ1-2|TRBV4-3
TGCGCCAGCAGCCAAGATCGGAATTCCTATGGCTACACCTTC
CASSQDRNSYGYTF
>NA|NA|TRBJ1-3|TRBV7-2
TGTGCCAGCAGCCCACAGGGAGGTGGAAACACCATATATTTT
CASSPQGGGNTIYF
>NA|few|TRBJ1-1|TRBV19
TGTGCCAGTAGTCTTAGCTTCCACGGTAACACTGAAGCTTTCTTT
CASSLSFHGNTEAFF
>NA|NA|TRBJ1-5|TRBV5-8
TGTGCCAGCAGCTTGGTAGATAGCAATCAGCCCCAGCATTTT
CASSLVDSNQPQHF
>NA|NA|TRBJ1-3|TRBV4-2
TGTGCCAGCAGCCAAATTTCTGGAAACACCATATATTTT
CASSQISGNTIYF
>NA|NA|TRBJ2-5|TRBV7-2
TGTGCCAGCAGTCTTAGATCGGCTCAGGGACAGACCCAGTACTTC
CASSLRSAQGQTQYF
>TRBD1|NA|TRBJ2-7|TRBV29-1
TGCAGCGTTGAAGAGCAGGACAGGGGGCACGAGCAGTACTTC
CSVEEQDRGHEQYF
>NA|NA|TRBJ2-5|TRBV5-1
TGCGCCAGCAGCTTAGGAACACTCGAAGAGACCCAGTACTTC
CASSLGTLEETQYF
>TRBD2|NA|TRBJ2-3|TRBV2
TGTGCCAGCCGGGGACTAGCGTTAGATACGCAGTATTTT
CASRGLALDTQYF
>NA|NA|TRBJ2-6|TRBV5-1
TGCGCCAGCAGCTTCCAGAGTGGCTCTGGGGCCAACGTCCTGACTTTC
CASSFQSGSGANVLTF
>NA|NA|TRBJ2-5|TRBV7-8
TGTGCCAGCAGCTTTTCTCGAGTAGGGCGAGAAGAGACCCAGTACTTC
CASSFSRVGREETQYF
>NA|NA|TRBJ2-3|TRBV6-1
TGTGCCAGCAGTGAGAGGGGGAATATCTTTTCAGATACGCAGTATTTT
CASSERGNIFSDTQYF
>NA|NA|TRBJ1-1|TRBV7-2
TGTGCCAGCAGCTTCGGTAAAGCGACGGTGAACACTGAAGCTTTCTTT
CASSFGKATVNTEAFF
>TRBD1|NA|TRBJ1-1|TRBV11-1
TGTGCCAGCAGCCCTAGGACAGGGAGTAGCACTGAAGCTTTCTTT
CASSPRTGSSTEAFF
>TRBD2|once|TRBJ2-6|TRBV3-1/TRBV3-2
TGTGCCAGCAGCCAAGATTTGGAGCGGGGGGTCCCCTCTGGGGCCAACGTCCTGACTTTC
CASSQDLERGVPSGANVLTF
>NA|few|TRBJ2-1|TRBV28
TGTGCCAGCAGTTTACGACCTCGCGGGTACAATGAGCAGTTCTTC
CASSLRPRGYNEQFF
>TRBD1|NA|TRBJ1-4|TRBV30
TGTGCCTCCCAGGGGGCGCGATGGGAAAAACTGTTTTTT
CASQGARWEKLFF
>NA|NA|TRBJ1-5|TRBV7-2
TGTGCCAGCAGCGGCCAGGGAGGGGTCAATCAGCCCCAGCATTTT
CASSGQGGVNQPQHF
>TRBD2|NA|TRBJ2-7|TRBV27
TGTGCCAGCAGTTTCACTAGCGGGGGTCAGCAGTACTTC
CASSFTSGGQQYF
>NA|NA|TRBJ2-7|TRBV18
TGTGCCAGCTCACCCCTCCCGGGGACAACCCAATACGAGCAGTACTTC
CASSPLPGTTQYEQYF
>NA|NA|TRBJ2-3|TRBV2
TGTGCCAGCCACGGCGTGGGGGGGGCGGGAGATACGCAGTATTTT
CASHGVGGAGDTQYF
>NA|once|TRBJ2-1|TRBV5-1
TGCGCCAGCAGCTTGAGTATCGGAGATTACAATGAGCAGTTCTTC
CASSLSIGDYNEQFF
>TRBD1|NA|TRBJ1-3|TRBV18
TGTGCCAGCTCACCCCGGGACAGGGTATATAGTTGGAGCTCTGGAAACACCATATATTTT
CASSPRDRVYSWSSGNTIYF